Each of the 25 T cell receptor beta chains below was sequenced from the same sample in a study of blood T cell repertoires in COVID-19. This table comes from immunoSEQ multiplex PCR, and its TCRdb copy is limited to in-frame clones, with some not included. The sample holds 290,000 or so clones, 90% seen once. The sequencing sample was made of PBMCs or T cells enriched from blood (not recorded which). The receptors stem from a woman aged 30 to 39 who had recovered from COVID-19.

Here the CDR3 DNA reads TGTGCCAGCAGCCTCACGGTCTATGAGCAGTTCTTC. It translates to CASSLTVYEQFF. This rearrangement joins TRBV7-2 to TRBJ2-1; D is ambiguous. The CDR3 spans 12 residues. V gave up 5 bases and J gave up 8 bases, with 10 bases separating them. Germline CDR1 reads SGHTA; CDR2 reads FQGNSA.

The CDR3 loop reads CASSVGTGRDQPQHF. The CDR3 DNA follows: TGTGCCAGCAGCGTAGGCACAGGGCGAGATCAGCCCCAGCATTTT. This sequence joins TRBV9 and TRBJ1-5; possible D gene TRBD1, 6 bases. Germline V lookup: CDR1 SGDLS, CDR2 YYNGEE. The CDR3 contains 15 residues. Trimming removed 0 bases at V and 5 bases at J, with 12 bases between.

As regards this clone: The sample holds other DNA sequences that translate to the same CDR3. The CDR3 sequence: CASSLTGETEAFF. Here the CDR3 DNA reads TGTGCCAGCAGCTTGACAGGGGAGACTGAAGCTTTCTTT. This chain joins TRBV7-3 and TRBJ1-1, with 8 bases fitting TRBD1. After removal of 3 bases from V and 5 bases from J, the junction contained 2 bases not matched to a gene. Germline loops: CDR1 SGHTA, CDR2 FQGTGA. The CDR3 runs to 13 residues.

The CDR3 loop reads CASSPGQFSGNTIYF. The CDR3 coding sequence is TGTGCCAGCAGCCCGGGACAGTTCTCTGGAAACACCATATATTTT. The V and J genes are TRBV3-1 (or the pseudogene TRBV3-2) and TRBJ1-3, with 7 bases lining up with TRBD1. Germline V gene data show CDR1 as LGHDT and CDR2 as YNNKEL (reference sequence). V trimming: 4 bases; J trimming: 0 bases; junction bases outside the gene matches: 3. The CDR3 has 15 amino acids.

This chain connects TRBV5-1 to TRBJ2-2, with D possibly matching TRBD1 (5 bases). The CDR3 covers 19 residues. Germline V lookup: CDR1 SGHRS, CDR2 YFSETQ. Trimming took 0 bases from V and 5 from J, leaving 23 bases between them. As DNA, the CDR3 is TGCGCCAGCAGCTTGGACCAACCTAAAGGGGCCCAACGGACCGGGGAGCTGTTTTTT. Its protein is CASSLDQPKGAQRTGELFF.

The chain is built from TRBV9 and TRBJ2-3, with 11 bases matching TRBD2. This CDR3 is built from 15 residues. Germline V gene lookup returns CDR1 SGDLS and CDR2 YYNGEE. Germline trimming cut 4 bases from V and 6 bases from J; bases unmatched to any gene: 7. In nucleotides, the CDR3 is TGTGCCAGCAGCTATAGCGGGAGGGCCGCTGATACGCAGTATTTT. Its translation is CASSYSGRAADTQYF.

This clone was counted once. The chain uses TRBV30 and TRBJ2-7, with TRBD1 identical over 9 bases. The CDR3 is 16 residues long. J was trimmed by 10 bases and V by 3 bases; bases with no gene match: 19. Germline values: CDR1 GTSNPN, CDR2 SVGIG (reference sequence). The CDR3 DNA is TGTGCCTGGAGCTTAACAGGGGGCATGAGACTCGCTAATCAGTACTTC. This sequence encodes CAWSLTGGMRLANQYF.

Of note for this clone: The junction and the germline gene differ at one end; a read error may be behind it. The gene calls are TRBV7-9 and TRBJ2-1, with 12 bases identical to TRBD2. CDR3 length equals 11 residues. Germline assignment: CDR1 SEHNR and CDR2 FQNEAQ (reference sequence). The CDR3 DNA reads TGTGCCAGCAGCCTAGCGGGAGGGGCGTTCTTC. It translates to CASSLAGGAFF.

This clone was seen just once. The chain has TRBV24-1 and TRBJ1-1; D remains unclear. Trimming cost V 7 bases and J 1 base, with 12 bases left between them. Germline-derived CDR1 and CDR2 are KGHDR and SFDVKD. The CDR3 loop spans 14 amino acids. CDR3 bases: TGTGCCACCAGGGTACTGCAGGCGAACACTGAAGCTTTCTTT. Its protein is CATRVLQANTEAFF.

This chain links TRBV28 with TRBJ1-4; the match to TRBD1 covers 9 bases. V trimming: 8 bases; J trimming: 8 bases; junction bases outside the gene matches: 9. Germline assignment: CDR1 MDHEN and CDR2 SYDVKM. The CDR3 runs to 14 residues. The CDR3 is CASGTGGLREKLFF. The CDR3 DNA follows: TGTGCCAGCGGTACAGGGGGCCTAAGGGAAAAACTGTTTTTT.

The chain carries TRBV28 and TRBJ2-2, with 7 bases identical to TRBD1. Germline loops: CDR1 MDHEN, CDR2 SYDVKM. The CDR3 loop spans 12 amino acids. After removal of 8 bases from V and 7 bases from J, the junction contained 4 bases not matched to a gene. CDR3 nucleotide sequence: TGTGCCAGCGACAGGGTTGACGGGGAGCTGTTTTTT. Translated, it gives CASDRVDGELFF.

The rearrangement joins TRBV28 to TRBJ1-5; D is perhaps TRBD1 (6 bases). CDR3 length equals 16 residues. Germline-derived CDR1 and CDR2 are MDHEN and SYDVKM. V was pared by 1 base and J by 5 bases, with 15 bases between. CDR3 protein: CASSLSQGGVYQPQHF. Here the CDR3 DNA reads TGTGCCAGCAGTTTATCACAGGGAGGGGTGTATCAGCCCCAGCATTTT.

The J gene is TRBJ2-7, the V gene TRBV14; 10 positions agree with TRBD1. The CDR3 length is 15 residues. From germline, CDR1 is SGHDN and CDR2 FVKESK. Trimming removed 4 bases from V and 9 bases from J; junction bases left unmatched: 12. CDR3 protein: CASSPRTGTGVAQYF. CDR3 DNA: TGTGCCAGCAGCCCGAGAACCGGGACAGGGGTGGCGCAGTACTTC.

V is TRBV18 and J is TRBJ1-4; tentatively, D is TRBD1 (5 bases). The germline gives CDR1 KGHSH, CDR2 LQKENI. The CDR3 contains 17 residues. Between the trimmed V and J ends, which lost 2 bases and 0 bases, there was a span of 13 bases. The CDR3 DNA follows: TGTGCCAGCTCACCAGTCCGGGGGAGTGCAACTAATGAAAAACTGTTTTTT. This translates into CASSPVRGSATNEKLFF.

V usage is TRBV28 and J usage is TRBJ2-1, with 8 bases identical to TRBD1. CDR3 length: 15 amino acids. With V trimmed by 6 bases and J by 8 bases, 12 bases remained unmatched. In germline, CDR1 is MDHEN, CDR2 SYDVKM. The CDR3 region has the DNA TGTGCCAGCAGCCAAGACAGGGGCCAGGTGGATGAGCAGTTCTTC. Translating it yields CASSQDRGQVDEQFF.

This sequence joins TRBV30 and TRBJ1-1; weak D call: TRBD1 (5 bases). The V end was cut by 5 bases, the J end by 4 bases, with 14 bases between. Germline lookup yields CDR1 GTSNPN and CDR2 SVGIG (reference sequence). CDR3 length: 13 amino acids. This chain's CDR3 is CAWAGGMSTEAFF. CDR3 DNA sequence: TGTGCCTGGGCGGGGGGAATGAGCACTGAAGCTTTCTTT. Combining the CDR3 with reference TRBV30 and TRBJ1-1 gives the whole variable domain SQTIHQWPATLVQPVGSPLSLECTVEGTSNPNLYWYRQAAGRGLQLLFYSVGIGQISSEVPQNLSASRPQDRQFILSSKKLLLSDSGFYLCAWAGGMSTEAFFGQGTRLTVV.

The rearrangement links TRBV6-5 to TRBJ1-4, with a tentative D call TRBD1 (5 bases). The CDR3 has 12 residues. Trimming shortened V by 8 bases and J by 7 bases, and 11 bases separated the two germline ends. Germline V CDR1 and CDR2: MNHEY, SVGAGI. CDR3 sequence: CASGDWSEKLFF. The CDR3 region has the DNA TGTGCCAGCGGGGACTGGAGTGAAAAACTGTTTTTT.

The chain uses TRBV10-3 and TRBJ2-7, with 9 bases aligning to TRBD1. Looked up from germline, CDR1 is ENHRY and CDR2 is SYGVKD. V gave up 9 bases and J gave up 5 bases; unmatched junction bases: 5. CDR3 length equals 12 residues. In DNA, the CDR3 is TGTGCCATAGGGGACAGGGCGAACGAGCAGTACTTC. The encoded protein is CAIGDRANEQYF.

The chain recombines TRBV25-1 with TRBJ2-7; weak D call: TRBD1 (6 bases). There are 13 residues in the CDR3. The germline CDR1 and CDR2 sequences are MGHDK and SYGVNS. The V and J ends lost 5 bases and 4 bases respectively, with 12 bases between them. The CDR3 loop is CASSFTGPYEQYF. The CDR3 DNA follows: TGTGCCAGCAGTTTTACAGGGCCTTACGAGCAGTACTTC.

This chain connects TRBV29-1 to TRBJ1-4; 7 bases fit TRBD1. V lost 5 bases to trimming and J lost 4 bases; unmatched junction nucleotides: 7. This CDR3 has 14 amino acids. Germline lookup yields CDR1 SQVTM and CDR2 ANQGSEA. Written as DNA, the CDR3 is TGCAGCGTTACCTTTGGGACAGTTAATGAAAAACTGTTTTTT. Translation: CSVTFGTVNEKLFF.

CDR3 sequence (DNA): TGTGCCAGCAGCTTGTTGACAGGGGCAGATACGCAGTATTTT. Its protein is CASSLLTGADTQYF. The chain carries TRBV7-2 and TRBJ2-3, with 8 bases that match TRBD1. Germline V gene lookup returns CDR1 SGHTA and CDR2 FQGNSA. This CDR3 has 14 residues. J lost 4 bases, V lost 3 bases, and 3 bases had no gene match.

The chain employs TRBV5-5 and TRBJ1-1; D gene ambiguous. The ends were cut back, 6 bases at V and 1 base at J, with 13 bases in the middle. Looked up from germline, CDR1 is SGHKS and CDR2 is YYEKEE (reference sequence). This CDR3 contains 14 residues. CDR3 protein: CASTLQPSNTEAFF. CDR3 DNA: TGTGCCAGCACCCTACAGCCCTCGAACACTGAAGCTTTCTTT.

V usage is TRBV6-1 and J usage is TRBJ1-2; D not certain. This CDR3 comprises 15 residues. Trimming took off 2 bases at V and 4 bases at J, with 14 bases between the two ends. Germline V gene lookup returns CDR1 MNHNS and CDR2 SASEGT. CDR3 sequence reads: CASSETASGLYGYTF. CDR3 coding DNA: TGTGCCAGCAGTGAAACAGCCAGCGGTCTCTATGGCTACACCTTC.

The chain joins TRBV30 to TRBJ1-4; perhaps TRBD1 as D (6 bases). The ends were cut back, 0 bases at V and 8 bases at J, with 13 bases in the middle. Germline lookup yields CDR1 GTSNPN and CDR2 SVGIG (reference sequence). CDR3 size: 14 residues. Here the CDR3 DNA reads TGTGCCTGGAGTGTACGCCAGGGGAGAGAAAAACTGTTTTTT. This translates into CAWSVRQGREKLFF.

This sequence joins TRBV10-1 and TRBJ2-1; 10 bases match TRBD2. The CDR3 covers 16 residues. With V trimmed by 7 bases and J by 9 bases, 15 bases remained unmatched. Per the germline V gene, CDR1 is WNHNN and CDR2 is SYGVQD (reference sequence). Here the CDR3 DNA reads TGCGCCAGCAACAAACAAGCGGGAGGGCCTATGGGTGAGCAGTTCTTC. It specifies CASNKQAGGPMGEQFF.